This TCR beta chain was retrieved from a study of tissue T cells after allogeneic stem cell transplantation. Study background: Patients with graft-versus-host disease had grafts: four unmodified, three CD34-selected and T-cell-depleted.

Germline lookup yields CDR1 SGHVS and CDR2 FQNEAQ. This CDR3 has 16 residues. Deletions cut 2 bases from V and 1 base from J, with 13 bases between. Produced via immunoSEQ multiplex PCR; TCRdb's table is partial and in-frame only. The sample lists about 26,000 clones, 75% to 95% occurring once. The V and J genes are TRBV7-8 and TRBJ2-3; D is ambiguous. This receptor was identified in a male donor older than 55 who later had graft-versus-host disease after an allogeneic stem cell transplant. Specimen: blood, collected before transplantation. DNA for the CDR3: TGTGCCAGCAGCTTACGGCGGAGCCTTCGCACAGATACGCAGTATTTT. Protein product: CASSLRRSLRTDTQYF.